What follows is one TCR beta chain and its context. Its antigen is unidentified. Each sample used at least 7 million PBMCs. This sample stems from a study of blood T cells in healthy people across ages. For the study at large: Using template switching, researchers captured about one barcoded beta molecule for each two T cells. Study-wide points: Per million T cells, TCR beta diversity dropped roughly linearly as age increased.

The second PCR ran about 6 to 12 cycles with a sample-barcoded 5' primer and J-beta primers. TCRdb reprocessed the 5' RACE reads with MiXCR, giving one entry per CDR3 protein. The data contain 700,000 to 800,000 distinct CDR3 sequences, about 40% of them singletons. CDR3 size: 16 residues. Germline V gene data show CDR1 as MNHNY and CDR2 as SVGAGI (reference sequence). V lost 1 base, J lost 0 bases, and 12 bases lay in between. Sample: blood. V is TRBV6-6 and J is TRBJ1-1; D unclear. The TCR sequence derives from a woman aged 55-69 years in good health. The CDR3 DNA is TGTGCCAGCAGTTACTTAGTAGAGGGCGTGAACACTGAAGCTTTCTTT. Protein sequence: CASSYLVEGVNTEAFF.